What follows are 12 T cell receptor beta chains derived from one specimen sequenced in a study of shared clonotypes between healthy human individuals. Data came from immunoSEQ multiplex PCR; TCRdb stores just in-frame clones and leaves some out. The repertoire includes a few million clones, approximately 92% of them detected once, and 1.5% to 2% sits in the top ten. CD45RO-negative, CCR7-selected cells formed the naive CD8 fraction, which excluded terminally differentiated effector memory CD45RA+ cells. Sequencing used naive CD8+ T cells from PBMCs. The source of these receptors is a man younger than 35 in good health. Some clones in this sample may be carry-over from other donors' samples.

This chain connects TRBV7-9 to TRBJ2-7; tentative D call: TRBD1 (5 bases). The CDR3 runs to 13 residues. V was clipped by 1 base and J by 5 bases, with 9 bases between them. Germline V gives CDR1 SEHNR, CDR2 FQNEAQ (reference sequence). The DNA of the CDR3 is TGTGCCAGCAGCTTAGACAGGTCCCACGAGCAGTACTTC. As protein: CASSLDRSHEQYF.

In regard to this clone: This sample includes further DNA sequences coding for the same CDR3. V is TRBV11-2 and J is TRBJ1-1; no definite D call. CDR1 is SGHAT and CDR2 is FQNNGV in the germline V gene. The length of the CDR3 is 14 residues. V lost 1 base, J lost 5 bases, and 11 bases lay in between. The CDR3 DNA is TGTGCCAGCAGCTTAGGGCCTAGGAATACTGAAGCTTTCTTT. This codes for CASSLGPRNTEAFF.

V usage is TRBV7-9 and J usage is TRBJ2-1; D possibly corresponds to TRBD2 (5 bases). V was trimmed by 10 bases and J by 4 bases, leaving 20 bases between them. Germline-derived CDR1 and CDR2 are SEHNR and FQNEAQ (reference sequence). The CDR3 has 15 amino acids. The CDR3 protein is CATSEGGGTYNEQFF. In nucleotides, the CDR3 is TGTGCCACCTCAGAGGGTGGCGGAACTTACAATGAGCAGTTCTTC.

As for this clone: A junction boundary mismatches the germline segment, possibly from a read error. This rearrangement joins TRBV19 to TRBJ1-1; tentatively, D is TRBD1 (6 bases). CDR1 is LNHDA and CDR2 is SQIVND in the germline V gene (reference sequence). The CDR3 spans 14 residues. The CDR3 DNA reads TGTGCCAGTAGTCTAGAGGGGGTAGACACTGAAGCTTTCTTT. It codes for CASSLEGVDTEAFF.

V is TRBV30 and J is TRBJ1-5; D not certain. The CDR3 loop spans 12 amino acids. The germline V and J ends were trimmed by 1 base and 7 bases, with 8 bases remaining between them. Looked up from germline, CDR1 is GTSNPN and CDR2 is SVGIG (reference sequence). The CDR3 loop reads CAWSGPSQPQHF. CDR3 coding DNA: TGTGCCTGGAGTGGTCCGTCGCAGCCCCAGCATTTT.

This clone occurred once. The chain combines TRBV5-1 with TRBJ1-4, with unresolved D. Trimming took off 6 bases at V and 10 bases at J, with 4 bases between the two ends. This CDR3 has 9 amino acids. CDR1 and CDR2 from the germline V gene are SGHRS and YFSETQ. In DNA, the CDR3 is TGCGCCAGCAAGGGAAAACTGTTTTTT. Protein: CASKGKLFF.

This clone was picked up one time. V usage is TRBV2 and J usage is TRBJ2-7; TRBD2 matches 13 bases. J was trimmed by 5 bases and V by 6 bases; bases with no gene match: 7. This CDR3 comprises 15 residues. Germline-derived CDR1 and CDR2 are SNHLY and FYNNEI. The CDR3 bases are TGTGCCAGCAGCCCCGGACTAGCGGGAGATCACGAGCAGTACTTC. It codes for CASSPGLAGDHEQYF.

The chain has TRBV14 and TRBJ2-5; D is ambiguous. The CDR3 runs 15 residues. V was pared by 1 base and J by 1 base, with 10 bases between. CDR1 and CDR2 (germline): SGHDN, FVKESK. DNA for the CDR3: TGTGCCAGCAGCCAAGGGTGGTATATCCAAGAGACCCAGTACTTC. Encoded protein: CASSQGWYIQETQYF.

The chain uses TRBV5-4 and TRBJ1-3; D remains unclear. Trimming shortened V by 1 base and J by 1 base, and 12 bases separated the two germline ends. Germline V gives CDR1 SGHNT, CDR2 YYREEE (reference sequence). This CDR3 spans 16 amino acids. CDR3 DNA: TGTGCCAGCAGCTTGTATCGAAAAGTTTCTGGAAACACCATATATTTT. This sequence encodes CASSLYRKVSGNTIYF.

The genes are TRBV6-1 and TRBJ1-1; TRBD1 might be the D (5 bases). Trimming shortened V by 10 bases and J by 4 bases, and 19 bases separated the two germline ends. Germline lookup yields CDR1 MNHNS and CDR2 SASEGT. The CDR3 totals 14 residues. The CDR3 region is CATGTRDLGTEAFF. The CDR3 DNA is TGTGCCACCGGAACCAGGGACCTTGGCACTGAAGCTTTCTTT.

V gene TRBV29-1 combines with J gene TRBJ2-7, with 8 positions matching TRBD2. Per the germline V gene, CDR1 is SQVTM and CDR2 is ANQGSEA. The V and J ends lost 3 bases and 3 bases, in that order; junction bases with no gene match: 10. The length of the CDR3 is 15 residues. In DNA, the CDR3 is TGCAGCGTTGAGGAAGCGGGACTAGGTTACTACGAGCAGTACTTC. It yields the protein CSVEEAGLGYYEQYF.

The chain recombines TRBV6-5 with TRBJ1-1; the D is unclear. CDR1 MNHEY and CDR2 SVGAGI come from the germline V gene. Trimming removed 8 bases at V and 6 bases at J, with 10 bases between. CDR3 length equals 11 residues. The CDR3 bases are TGTGCCAGCGATAGAAGCGCTGAAGCTTTCTTT. The encoded protein is CASDRSAEAFF.